Below, 5 T cell receptor beta chains from the same sample are listed, as sequenced in a study of vaccination and CD4 T cells after COVID-19. The Oncomine TCR Beta short-read assay sequenced DNA from cultured CD4+ T cells. MiXCR was run by TCRdb on the PCR reads, yielding one entry per CDR3 protein. The sample yields roughly 2,000 distinct CDR3 sequences, just under 55% seen once. These receptors are not linked to any known antigen. The treatment was: roughly 11-day PBMC culture with coronavirus spike peptide pools or control peptides (ViraFEST assay). The material was CD4+ T cells from blood, cultured in vitro, obtained after SARS-CoV-2 vaccination. The receptors stem from a human donor who had recovered from COVID-19.

The gene calls are TRBV7-8 and TRBJ2-3; no firm D call. This CDR3 is built from 16 residues. Trimming removed 1 base at V and 0 bases at J, with 11 bases between. Germline CDR1 and CDR2: SGHVS and FQNEAQ. CDR3 amino acids: CASSLESDSSTDTQYF. CDR3 nucleotide sequence: TGTGCCAGCAGCTTAGAGAGTGATTCTAGCACAGATACGCAGTATTTT. Filled out from reference TRBV7-8 and TRBJ2-3, the complete variable domain reads GAGVSQSPRYKVAKRGQDVALRCDPISGHVSLFWYQQALGQGPEFLTYFQNEAQLDKSGLPSDRFFAERPEGSVSTLKIQRTQQEDSAVYLCASSLESDSSTDTQYFGPGTRLTVL.

The V gene is TRBV20-1, the J gene TRBJ2-1; 9 bases line up with TRBD2. V lost 6 bases, J lost 4 bases, and 13 bases stayed unmatched. CDR3 size: 16 residues. Germline loops: CDR1 DFQATT, CDR2 SNEGSKA (reference sequence). CDR3 sequence (DNA): TGCAGTGCCATCGGGCTAGCGGGATCTATATACAATGAGCAGTTCTTC. Its protein is CSAIGLAGSIYNEQFF.

The rearrangement uses TRBV20-1 and TRBJ1-5, with D unresolved. In germline, CDR1 is DFQATT, CDR2 SNEGSKA (reference sequence). CDR3 length: 14 amino acids. V lost 2 bases to trimming and J lost 0 bases, with 8 bases between them. The CDR3: CSARNPNSNQPQHF. For the CDR3, the DNA is TGCAGTGCTAGAAACCCCAATAGCAATCAGCCCCAGCATTTT.

The CDR3 loop is CASSLGDGLGNEQFF. The CDR3 DNA reads as TGTGCCAGCAGCTTAGGGGACGGCCTCGGAAATGAGCAGTTCTTC. The chain couples TRBV11-2 to TRBJ2-1; tentatively, D is TRBD1 or TRBD2 (5 bases each). The CDR3 totals 15 residues. V was cut by 1 base and J by 7 bases, with 14 bases left in between. CDR1 is SGHAT, CDR2 FQNNGV, per germline.

This chain joins TRBV6-1 and TRBJ2-1; D possibly corresponds to TRBD1 (5 bases). CDR1 is MNHNS, CDR2 SASEGT, per germline. The V and J ends lost 2 bases and 7 bases respectively, with 9 bases between them. This CDR3 contains 13 residues. The chain's CDR3 is CASSESRVNEQFF. The CDR3 coding sequence is TGTGCCAGCAGTGAAAGCAGGGTGAATGAGCAGTTCTTC.